These T cell receptor beta chains were read from a single sample in a study of blood T cell repertoires in COVID-19. Data came from immunoSEQ multiplex PCR; TCRdb stores just in-frame clones and leaves some out. The sample gives 250,000 to 350,000 clones, almost 90% of which show up once; over 9% is in the top ten. The material sequenced was peripheral blood. Receptors originate from a woman aged 25 to 39 with COVID-19, enrolled during active disease. The CDR3 runs from the conserved cysteine through the conserved F or W. A D gene is named only where the DNA matches it firmly. Size values are once, few and many counts, or a class for expanded clones, and some rows have none.

clone size: .
D gene: .
J gene: TRBJ1-6
V gene: TRBV24-1
CDR3 protein: CASMPEPSSYNSPLHF
CDR3 DNA: TGTGCCAGCATGCCAGAGCCTAGCTCCTATAATTCACCCCTCCACTTT

clone size: once
D gene: .
J gene: TRBJ1-2
V gene: TRBV7-6
CDR3 protein: CASSLEPGEYGYTF
CDR3 DNA: TGTGCCAGCAGCTTAGAACCAGGGGAGTATGGCTACACCTTC

clone size: .
D gene: .
J gene: TRBJ2-5
V gene: TRBV12-3/TRBV12-4
CDR3 protein: CASSLGGQETQYF
CDR3 DNA: TGTGCCAGCAGTTTGGGGGGACAAGAGACCCAGTACTTC

clone size: .
D gene: TRBD1
J gene: TRBJ1-3
V gene: TRBV5-1
CDR3 protein: CASSTGQGTGNTIYF
CDR3 DNA: TGCGCCAGCAGCACCGGACAGGGCACGGGAAACACCATATATTTT

clone size: .
D gene: TRBD2
J gene: TRBJ2-1
V gene: TRBV19
CDR3 protein: CASSTGVAGFYNEQFF
CDR3 DNA: TGTGCCAGTAGTACCGGGGTAGCGGGATTCTACAATGAGCAGTTCTTC

clone size: .
D gene: TRBD1
J gene: TRBJ1-1
V gene: TRBV30
CDR3 protein: CAWSRRMETGTMNTEAFF
CDR3 DNA: TGTGCCTGGAGTCGCCGGATGGAGACAGGGACAATGAACACTGAAGCTTTCTTT

clone size: .
D gene: TRBD1
J gene: TRBJ1-3
V gene: TRBV9
CDR3 protein: CASSVGGTGGSNTIYF
CDR3 DNA: TGTGCCAGCAGCGTAGGTGGGACAGGGGGTTCAAACACCATATATTTT

clone size: .
D gene: .
J gene: TRBJ1-1
V gene: TRBV25-1
CDR3 protein: CASNNQRFTEAFF
CDR3 DNA: TGTGCCAGCAATAATCAGAGGTTCACTGAAGCTTTCTTT

clone size: .
D gene: .
J gene: TRBJ1-2
V gene: TRBV25-1
CDR3 protein: CASSARDGTLPNYGYTF
CDR3 DNA: TGTGCCAGCAGTGCCAGGGATGGAACCCTACCTAACTATGGCTACACCTTC

clone size: .
D gene: TRBD2
J gene: TRBJ2-3
V gene: TRBV5-1
CDR3 protein: CASSAVAGGPADTQYF
CDR3 DNA: TGCGCCAGCAGCGCGGTAGCGGGAGGGCCCGCAGATACGCAGTATTTT

clone size: .
D gene: TRBD2
J gene: TRBJ2-7
V gene: TRBV5-1
CDR3 protein: CASSLTSGRSEQYF
CDR3 DNA: TGCGCCAGCAGCTTGACTAGCGGGAGGTCCGAGCAGTACTTC

clone size: .
D gene: .
J gene: TRBJ2-2
V gene: TRBV28
CDR3 protein: CASGPSNTGELFF
CDR3 DNA: TGTGCCAGCGGGCCCTCGAACACCGGGGAGCTGTTTTTT

clone size: .
D gene: .
J gene: TRBJ1-6
V gene: TRBV18
CDR3 protein: CASSPNLSANSPLHF
CDR3 DNA: TGTGCCAGCTCACCAAATCTTAGTGCTAATTCACCCCTCCACTTT

clone size: .
D gene: .
J gene: TRBJ1-2
V gene: TRBV5-1
CDR3 protein: CASSLTGSGGYTF
CDR3 DNA: TGCGCCAGCAGCTTGACAGGGTCAGGTGGCTACACCTTC

clone size: .
D gene: TRBD2
J gene: TRBJ2-1
V gene: TRBV6-4
CDR3 protein: CASSDPAGGNEQFF
CDR3 DNA: TGTGCCAGCAGTGATCCAGCGGGAGGCAATGAGCAGTTCTTC

clone size: .
D gene: .
J gene: TRBJ2-5
V gene: TRBV28
CDR3 protein: CASSFQYQETQYF
CDR3 DNA: TGTGCCAGCAGTTTCCAGTACCAAGAGACCCAGTACTTC

clone size: .
D gene: .
J gene: TRBJ1-4
V gene: TRBV2
CDR3 protein: CASRRIEKLFF
CDR3 DNA: TGTGCCAGCAGGCGGATTGAAAAACTGTTTTTT

clone size: .
D gene: TRBD2
J gene: TRBJ2-5
V gene: TRBV30
CDR3 protein: CARTGTSGRRGGETQYF
CDR3 DNA: TGTGCCCGAACTGGGACTAGCGGGAGGCGGGGGGGAGAGACCCAGTACTTC

clone size: .
D gene: .
J gene: TRBJ2-5
V gene: TRBV6-5
CDR3 protein: CASRKRGGETQYF
CDR3 DNA: TGTGCCAGCAGAAAAAGGGGTGGCGAGACCCAGTACTTC

clone size: .
D gene: TRBD2
J gene: TRBJ2-1
V gene: TRBV19
CDR3 protein: CASSPTSGRPNEQFF
CDR3 DNA: TGTGCCAGTAGTCCAACTAGCGGGAGACCTAATGAGCAGTTCTTC

clone size: .
D gene: .
J gene: TRBJ2-1
V gene: TRBV28
CDR3 protein: CASSLLGPSYNEQFF
CDR3 DNA: TGTGCCAGCAGTTTATTGGGCCCCTCCTACAATGAGCAGTTCTTC

clone size: .
D gene: .
J gene: TRBJ2-2
V gene: TRBV5-8
CDR3 protein: CASSLVTTGELFF
CDR3 DNA: TGTGCCAGCAGCTTGGTGACAACCGGGGAGCTGTTTTTT

clone size: few
D gene: .
J gene: TRBJ2-7
V gene: TRBV27
CDR3 protein: CASSPPGNEQYF
CDR3 DNA: TGTGCCAGCAGTCCCCCGGGGAACGAGCAGTACTTC

clone size: .
D gene: .
J gene: TRBJ2-1
V gene: TRBV7-2
CDR3 protein: CASSLLGHLSENEQFF
CDR3 DNA: TGTGCCAGCAGCTTATTGGGCCACCTCTCGGAAAATGAGCAGTTCTTC

clone size: once
D gene: TRBD2
J gene: TRBJ2-3
V gene: TRBV15
CDR3 protein: CATRTSRDSDTQYF
CDR3 DNA: TGTGCCACCAGGACTAGCCGGGACTCAGATACGCAGTATTTT

clone size: .
D gene: TRBD2
J gene: TRBJ2-1
V gene: TRBV9
CDR3 protein: CASSGLADYNEQFF
CDR3 DNA: TGTGCCAGCAGCGGGCTAGCGGACTACAATGAGCAGTTCTTC

clone size: .
D gene: .
J gene: TRBJ2-1
V gene: TRBV28
CDR3 protein: CASSLWRDQKEHEQFF
CDR3 DNA: TGTGCCAGCAGTTTATGGCGGGACCAAAAGGAACATGAGCAGTTCTTC

clone size: .
D gene: TRBD2
J gene: TRBJ2-3
V gene: TRBV19
CDR3 protein: CASSIVPRSSGRVTQYF
CDR3 DNA: TGTGCCAGTAGTATCGTCCCGAGGTCTAGCGGGAGAGTTACGCAGTATTTT

clone size: .
D gene: TRBD1
J gene: TRBJ1-1
V gene: TRBV30
CDR3 protein: CAGAHYRGLEAFF
CDR3 DNA: TGTGCCGGGGCCCATTACAGGGGTCTTGAAGCTTTCTTT

clone size: .
D gene: TRBD2
J gene: TRBJ2-7
V gene: TRBV27
CDR3 protein: CASSSSLAGPSNEQYF
CDR3 DNA: TGTGCCAGCAGTTCGTCGCTAGCGGGCCCTTCTAACGAGCAGTACTTC

clone size: .
D gene: TRBD2
J gene: TRBJ2-7
V gene: TRBV10-3
CDR3 protein: CAINLAGGEQYF
CDR3 DNA: TGTGCCATCAACCTAGCGGGAGGCGAGCAGTACTTC

clone size: .
D gene: TRBD1
J gene: TRBJ1-2
V gene: TRBV4-3
CDR3 protein: CASSQSTGGVYGYTF
CDR3 DNA: TGCGCCAGCAGCCAATCTACAGGGGGCGTGTATGGCTACACCTTC

clone size: .
D gene: TRBD1
J gene: TRBJ1-2
V gene: TRBV5-6
CDR3 protein: CASSFDRVDGYTF
CDR3 DNA: TGTGCCAGCAGCTTCGACAGGGTCGATGGCTACACCTTC

clone size: .
D gene: .
J gene: TRBJ1-2
V gene: TRBV4-1
CDR3 protein: CASSQDGKTGTYGYTF
CDR3 DNA: TGCGCCAGCAGCCAAGATGGGAAAACAGGGACCTATGGCTACACCTTC

clone size: .
D gene: TRBD1
J gene: TRBJ1-2
V gene: TRBV12-3/TRBV12-4
CDR3 protein: CASSPTGGGGYTF
CDR3 DNA: TGTGCCAGCAGTCCGACAGGGGGTGGTGGCTACACCTTC

clone size: .
D gene: TRBD1
J gene: TRBJ1-1
V gene: TRBV9
CDR3 protein: CASSLDRANTEAFF
CDR3 DNA: TGTGCCAGCAGCCTGGACAGGGCGAACACTGAAGCTTTCTTT

clone size: .
D gene: .
J gene: TRBJ1-2
V gene: TRBV2
CDR3 protein: CASSITSYGYTF
CDR3 DNA: TGTGCCAGCAGTATAACAAGCTATGGCTACACCTTC

clone size: once
D gene: .
J gene: TRBJ2-1
V gene: TRBV5-6
CDR3 protein: CASSPGQSSYNEQFF
CDR3 DNA: TGTGCCAGCAGCCCGGGACAAAGCTCCTACAATGAGCAGTTCTTC

clone size: .
D gene: TRBD2
J gene: TRBJ2-1
V gene: TRBV5-4
CDR3 protein: CASSPPRLAGVYNEQFF
CDR3 DNA: TGTGCCAGCAGCCCGCCTCGACTAGCGGGGGTCTACAATGAGCAGTTCTTC

clone size: .
D gene: .
J gene: TRBJ2-7
V gene: TRBV4-1
CDR3 protein: CASSQTLTGLGYEQYF
CDR3 DNA: TGCGCCAGCAGCCAAACCCTAACAGGGCTGGGCTACGAGCAGTACTTC

clone size: .
D gene: .
J gene: TRBJ1-5
V gene: TRBV30
CDR3 protein: CAWKGQGNQPQHF
CDR3 DNA: TGTGCCTGGAAGGGCCAGGGTAATCAGCCCCAGCATTTT

clone size: .
D gene: .
J gene: TRBJ2-1
V gene: TRBV27
CDR3 protein: CASSLSLATEQFF
CDR3 DNA: TGTGCCAGCAGTTTATCCCTAGCCACTGAGCAGTTCTTC

clone size: .
D gene: TRBD1
J gene: TRBJ1-3
V gene: TRBV3-1/TRBV3-2
CDR3 protein: CASSPRQGRSGNTIYF
CDR3 DNA: TGTGCCAGCAGCCCCCGACAGGGGAGAAGTGGAAACACCATATATTTT

clone size: .
D gene: .
J gene: TRBJ1-5
V gene: TRBV24-1
CDR3 protein: CATSEGQKGYSNQPQHF
CDR3 DNA: TGTGCCACCAGTGAGGGGCAGAAAGGCTATAGCAATCAGCCCCAGCATTTT

clone size: .
D gene: TRBD1
J gene: TRBJ1-1
V gene: TRBV5-4
CDR3 protein: CASSIRTGMNTEAFF
CDR3 DNA: TGTGCCAGCAGCATACGGACAGGAATGAACACTGAAGCTTTCTTT

clone size: .
D gene: TRBD1
J gene: TRBJ2-2
V gene: TRBV15
CDR3 protein: CATSRRDSSGELFF
CDR3 DNA: TGTGCCACCAGCAGACGGGACAGTTCCGGGGAGCTGTTTTTT

clone size: .
D gene: .
J gene: TRBJ1-2
V gene: TRBV4-1
CDR3 protein: CASSQVAGINYGYTF
CDR3 DNA: TGCGCCAGCAGCCAAGTCGCAGGGATAAACTATGGCTACACCTTC

clone size: once
D gene: .
J gene: TRBJ2-7
V gene: TRBV30
CDR3 protein: CAWSGQNEQYF
CDR3 DNA: TGTGCCTGGAGTGGGCAGAACGAGCAGTACTTC

clone size: once
D gene: .
J gene: TRBJ2-6
V gene: TRBV24-1
CDR3 protein: CATSGDSGANVLTF
CDR3 DNA: TGTGCCACCAGTGGCGACTCTGGGGCCAACGTCCTGACTTTC